Each of the 18 T cell receptor beta chains below was sequenced from the same sample in a study of PD-L1 blockade in urothelial cancer (dated by TCRdb to the late 2010s). Libraries were built with the immunoSEQ multiplex PCR assay. TCRdb retrieved this table from immuneACCESS and kept in-frame rearrangements only. Not all clones are present; in checked studies, unresolved V genes account for under half, and no reason is known for the remainder. This sample has about 52,000 clones in its table, and more than 80% of those were observed once. Roughly 1.4% of the sample comes from the top ten. The time point label, read with the paper, signifies: pretreatment peripheral blood. The specimen comprised PBMCs, sampled around atezolizumab (anti-PD-L1) treatment. Every receptor here comes from a man between 45 and 60 years old with urothelial cancer.

The chain employs TRBV7-2 and TRBJ1-2; 8 positions agree with TRBD1. The length of the CDR3 is 14 residues. CDR1 is SGHTA, CDR2 FQGNSA, per germline. Trimming removed 5 bases from V and 2 bases from J; junction bases left unmatched: 4. The CDR3 sequence: CASSKRQGNYGYTF. DNA for the CDR3: TGTGCCAGCAGCAAGAGACAGGGGAACTATGGCTACACCTTC. The full variable domain, its missing parts supplied by reference TRBV7-2 and TRBJ1-2, is GAGVSQSPSNKVTEKGKDVELRCDPISGHTALYWYRQSLGQGLEFLIYFQGNSAPDKSGLPSDRFSAERTGGSVSTLTIQRTQQEDSAVYLCASSKRQGNYGYTFGSGTRLTVV.

The chain employs TRBV10-2 and TRBJ2-2, with a possible D match to TRBD1 (5 bases). Trimming removed 0 bases from V and 3 bases from J, with 11 bases in between. This CDR3 is built from 16 residues. Germline-derived CDR1 and CDR2 are WSHSY and SAAADI. The DNA of the CDR3 is TGCGCCAGCAGTGAGTCAGGGGTTCCGTACACCGGGGAGCTGTTTTTT. This encodes CASSESGVPYTGELFF.

This sequence joins TRBV7-9 and TRBJ2-7; D is undetermined. CDR3 length: 16 amino acids. The V end was cut by 1 base, the J end by 1 base, with 14 bases between. The germline V gene encodes CDR1 SEHNR and CDR2 FQNEAQ (reference sequence). CDR3 region: CASSLGLVIPSYEQYF. The CDR3 DNA follows: TGTGCCAGCAGCTTAGGATTAGTGATCCCATCCTACGAGCAGTACTTC.

CDR3 in amino acids: CSVETGLNAGELFF. Here the CDR3 DNA reads TGCAGCGTTGAGACAGGGCTTAATGCCGGGGAGCTGTTTTTT. The chain is built from TRBV29-1 and TRBJ2-2; TRBD1 aligns across 7 bases. The CDR3 contains 14 residues. V was pared by 3 bases and J by 6 bases, with 7 bases of the junction left unmatched. The germline CDR1 and CDR2 sequences are SQVTM and ANQGSEA.

This sequence joins TRBV6-1 and TRBJ2-5; 8 bases fit TRBD1. The J call may be faulty, since TRBJ2-7 better matches the DNA end. The CDR3 extends over 16 amino acids. CDR1 MNHNS and CDR2 SASEGT come from the germline V gene. The CDR3 protein is CASSEDRGFRNDEQYF. CDR3 in DNA: TGTGCCAGCAGTGAAGACAGGGGGTTTAGGAACGACGAGCAGTACTTC.

The V gene is TRBV19, the J gene TRBJ2-5, with 12 positions matching TRBD2. The CDR3 is 15 amino acids. Germline V gives CDR1 LNHDA, CDR2 SQIVND (reference sequence). V trimming: 5 bases; J trimming: 0 bases; junction bases outside the gene matches: 1. The CDR3 loop is CASSLAGGYQETQYF. The DNA of the CDR3 is TGTGCCAGTAGTCTAGCGGGGGGGTACCAAGAGACCCAGTACTTC.

The chain couples TRBV19 to TRBJ2-2, with TRBD1 matching 7 bases. The V gene's germline CDR1 is LNHDA and CDR2 SQIVND (reference sequence). The V and J ends lost 3 bases and 5 bases, in that order; junction bases with no gene match: 9. The CDR3 consists of 16 residues. The CDR3: CASSIRSGGDTGELFF. The CDR3 DNA sequence: TGTGCCAGTAGTATTCGATCAGGGGGTGATACCGGGGAGCTGTTTTTT. The variable domain in full, with the rest retrieved from reference TRBV19 and TRBJ2-2, is DGGITQSPKYLFRKEGQNVTLSCEQNLNHDAMYWYRQDPGQGLRLIYYSQIVNDFQKGDIAEGYSVSREKKESFPLTVTSAQKNPTAFYLCASSIRSGGDTGELFFGEGSRLTVL.

The V gene is TRBV9, the J gene TRBJ2-6, with 9 nucleotides matching TRBD1. Germline CDR1 SGDLS, CDR2 YYNGEE. V was clipped by 4 bases and J by 4 bases; unmatched bases: 12. This CDR3 has 18 residues. CDR3 amino acids: CASSHPSGTGHGANVLTF. Here the CDR3 DNA reads TGTGCCAGCAGCCACCCCTCCGGGACAGGGCACGGGGCCAACGTCCTGACTTTC.

This clone was recorded once. The genes are TRBV11-3 and TRBJ2-2, with a possible D match to TRBD2 (5 bases). Germline-derived CDR1 and CDR2 are SGHNT and YENEEA. This CDR3 region has 18 residues. Trimming stripped 6 bases from V and 3 bases from J, with 23 bases between. The CDR3 DNA is TGTGCCAGCAGTGATCGTGAAGTAGGAGGCGTCGACACCGGGGAGCTGTTTTTT. This codes for CASSDREVGGVDTGELFF.

Only a few counts were recorded for this clone. This chain connects TRBV28 to TRBJ2-7, with D possibly TRBD1 on 8 matching bases. Trimming cost V 4 bases and J 4 bases, with 17 bases left between them. The CDR3 has 15 amino acids. Germline V gene data show CDR1 as MDHEN and CDR2 as SYDVKM. CDR3 coding DNA: TGTGCCAGCAGTTCCCCCGGACAGGGAGGGTACGAGCAGTACTTC. Its translation: CASSSPGQGGYEQYF.

This chain connects TRBV19 to TRBJ1-6; D uncertain. The germline V gene has CDR1 LNHDA and CDR2 SQIVND (reference sequence). This CDR3 is built from 14 residues. V was trimmed by 7 bases and J by 6 bases, leaving 13 bases between them. The CDR3 loop reads CASTPTGSNSPLHF. The CDR3 region has the DNA TGTGCCAGTACCCCCACGGGGTCTAATTCACCCCTCCACTTT.

The chain is built from TRBV7-2 and TRBJ2-1; D is unresolved. Per the germline V gene, CDR1 is SGHTA and CDR2 is FQGNSA. V shed 2 bases and J shed 2 bases, with 13 bases lying between them. This CDR3 is 16 amino acids long. The CDR3 spells CASSLWATYPYNEQFF. CDR3 DNA: TGTGCCAGCAGCTTATGGGCTACCTACCCCTACAATGAGCAGTTCTTC.

J is TRBJ2-7 and V is TRBV7-4, with TRBD1 as a possible D gene (6 bases). The CDR3 extends over 16 amino acids. V lost 2 bases and J lost 4, with 18 bases in between. Germline values: CDR1 SGHVT, CDR2 SQSDAQ. CDR3 coding DNA: TGTGCCAGCAGCTTAAGTATCGACAGGCCGAGTTACGAGCAGTACTTC. Translated: CASSLSIDRPSYEQYF.

This chain links TRBV6-1 with TRBJ2-1; tentative D call: TRBD1 (6 bases). The CDR3 runs 15 residues. Deletions cut 5 bases from V and 4 bases from J, with 15 bases between. Germline CDR1 MNHNS, CDR2 SASEGT. The CDR3 is CASSNQGPLYNEQFF. The CDR3 region has the DNA TGTGCCAGCAGTAATCAGGGGCCCCTATACAATGAGCAGTTCTTC.

V usage is TRBV6-5 and J usage is TRBJ1-5; D unclear. V was pared by 2 bases and J by 4 bases, with 6 bases between. Germline lookup yields CDR1 MNHEY and CDR2 SVGAGI. CDR3 length: 13 amino acids. CDR3 sequence reads: CASSYDGNQPQHF. The CDR3 DNA reads TGTGCCAGCAGTTACGACGGGAATCAGCCCCAGCATTTT.

This rearrangement joins TRBV7-9 to TRBJ2-3; perhaps TRBD1 as D (5 bases). Germline V gene sequence: CDR1 SEHNR, CDR2 FQNEAQ (reference sequence). Trimming removed 6 bases from V and 4 bases from J, with 17 bases in between. This CDR3 region has 15 residues. Here the CDR3 DNA reads TGTGCCAGCAGGCCCCTAATCAGGGTGGCAGATACGCAGTATTTT. Encoded protein: CASRPLIRVADTQYF.

The V call is TRBV19, the J call TRBJ2-1; 8 bases match TRBD2. V shed 7 bases, J shed 5 bases, and the junction held 7 bases outside the gene matches. Germline lookup yields CDR1 LNHDA and CDR2 SQIVND (reference sequence). The CDR3 covers 14 residues. DNA of the CDR3: TGTGCCAGTACTTCCGGGGGGGGCCACAATGAGCAGTTCTTC. It yields the protein CASTSGGGHNEQFF.

This chain connects TRBV7-9 to TRBJ2-7; 10 bases map to TRBD2. The ends lost 8 bases at V and 5 bases at J; junction bases unmatched: 6. CDR3 length: 13 residues. Germline V CDR1 and CDR2: SEHNR, FQNEAQ (reference sequence). CDR3 protein: CASRASGSDEQYF. The CDR3 nucleotides read TGTGCCAGCCGGGCTAGCGGGAGTGACGAGCAGTACTTC. Combining the CDR3 with reference TRBV7-9 and TRBJ2-7 gives the whole variable domain DTGVSQNPRHKITKRGQNVTFRCDPISEHNRLYWYRQTLGQGPEFLTYFQNEAQLEKSRLLSDRFSAERPKGSFSTLEIQRTEQGDSAMYLCASRASGSDEQYFGPGTRLTVT.